This passage covers 32 T cell receptor beta chains from one sample sequenced in a study of cytomegalovirus exposure and HLA in healthy donors. PCR was performed using 60 Vbeta and 13 Jbeta primers. The protocol was immunoSEQ multiplex PCR, while the TCRdb copy is restricted to in-frame clones and leaves out a portion. The data show approximately 140,000 clones, with about three quarters seen just once and 2.6% held by the top ten. The sequenced sample was PBMCs. The receptors were sampled from a woman aged 60-75 years in good health and CMV-seropositive.

V is TRBV9 and J is TRBJ2-5, with a tentative D call TRBD2 (6 bases). The CDR3 totals 14 residues. The V end lost 2 bases, the J end lost 2 bases, and 10 bases lay between the germline ends. Germline CDR1 is SGDLS and CDR2 is YYNGEE. The CDR3 reads CASSVLGGQETQYF. In nucleotides, the CDR3 is TGTGCCAGCAGCGTGCTGGGGGGACAAGAGACCCAGTACTTC. Together with reference TRBV9 and TRBJ2-5, the CDR3 gives the full variable domain: DSGVTQTPKHLITATGQRVTLRCSPRSGDLSVYWYQQSLDQGLQFLIQYYNGEERAKGNILERFSAQQFPDLHSELNLSSLELGDSALYFCASSVLGGQETQYFGPGTRLLVL.

The chain carries TRBV4-1 and TRBJ2-4; D may be TRBD1 (6 bases). The V and J ends lost 3 bases and 0 bases respectively, with 12 bases between them. Germline CDR1 MGHRA, CDR2 YSYEKL. The CDR3 sequence is 16 residues long. CDR3 in amino acids: CASSQDSGVAKNIQYF. The CDR3 nucleotides are TGCGCCAGCAGCCAGGACTCAGGGGTAGCCAAAAACATTCAGTACTTC.

V and J are TRBV5-1 and TRBJ2-7, with D maybe TRBD1 (6 bases). The CDR3 is 14 amino acids. V was trimmed by 4 bases and J by 2 bases, leaving 13 bases between them. Per the germline V gene, CDR1 is SGHRS and CDR2 is YFSETQ. CDR3 DNA sequence: TGCGCCAGCAGCCCCGAGGACAGAACCTACGAGCAGTACTTC. Its protein is CASSPEDRTYEQYF.

The V gene is TRBV5-1, the J gene TRBJ1-1; tentatively, D is TRBD1 (5 bases). The CDR3 is 13 amino acids. CDR1 and CDR2 from the germline V gene are SGHRS and YFSETQ. Trimming left V 3 bases short and J 11 bases short, with 17 bases between. The CDR3 protein is CASSSQDTPRAFF. CDR3 in DNA: TGCGCCAGCAGCTCTCAGGACACCCCGAGGGCTTTCTTT.

Only one count was recorded for this clone. V and J are TRBV9 and TRBJ1-1; 9 bases line up with TRBD1. Germline trimming cut 0 bases from V and 1 base from J; bases unmatched to any gene: 7. Germline values: CDR1 SGDLS, CDR2 YYNGEE. The CDR3 covers 17 residues. CDR3 protein: CASSVGGTGLRNTEAFF. For the CDR3, the DNA is TGTGCCAGCAGCGTAGGGGGGACAGGGTTGCGGAACACTGAAGCTTTCTTT. The complete variable domain, with remaining parts taken from reference TRBV9 and TRBJ1-1, reads DSGVTQTPKHLITATGQRVTLRCSPRSGDLSVYWYQQSLDQGLQFLIQYYNGEERAKGNILERFSAQQFPDLHSELNLSSLELGDSALYFCASSVGGTGLRNTEAFFGQGTRLTVV.

The chain's CDR3 is CASSLVWGQAGNTIYF. CDR3 DNA sequence: TGTGCCAGCAGCTTAGTATGGGGGCAAGCTGGAAACACCATATATTTT. The chain uses TRBV13 and TRBJ1-3; possibly TRBD1 for D (6 bases). The V gene lost 1 base and the J gene lost 2 bases, with 12 bases spanning the gap. The CDR3 is 16 amino acids. CDR1 and CDR2 from the germline V gene are PRHDT and FYEKMQ (reference sequence).

In this sample, this clone turned up a few times. J is TRBJ1-3 and V is TRBV5-6; tentative D call: TRBD1 (6 bases). Trimming removed 7 bases at V and 2 bases at J, with 10 bases between. The CDR3 is made up of 13 amino acids. Germline assignment: CDR1 SGHDT and CDR2 YYEEEE. The CDR3 here is CASGRGAGNTIYF. Written as DNA, the CDR3 is TGTGCCAGCGGCAGGGGAGCTGGAAACACCATATATTTT.

J is TRBJ1-2 and V is TRBV7-9; 7 positions match TRBD1. The CDR3 covers 14 residues. Germline assignment: CDR1 SEHNR and CDR2 FQNEAQ (reference sequence). V was pared by 4 bases and J by 0 bases, with 2 bases of the junction left unmatched. CDR3 sequence: CASSWGQSNYGYTF. The CDR3 nucleotides read TGTGCCAGCAGCTGGGGACAGTCTAACTATGGCTACACCTTC.

The V and J genes are TRBV27 and TRBJ2-1, with a possible D match to TRBD2 (6 bases). In germline, CDR1 is MNHEY, CDR2 SMNVEV (reference sequence). Trimming took 6 bases from V and 10 from J, leaving 7 bases between them. The CDR3 runs 10 residues. For the CDR3, the DNA is TGTGCCAGCAGCGGGAGCGAGCAGTTCTTC. It specifies CASSGSEQFF.

The gene calls are TRBV15 and TRBJ1-2; D is ambiguous. Trimming left V 0 bases short and J 1 base short, with 6 bases between. The CDR3 has 14 amino acids. In germline, CDR1 is LNHNV, CDR2 YYDKDF (reference sequence). CDR3 sequence: CATSRDGGNYGYTF. The CDR3 DNA follows: TGTGCCACCAGCAGAGATGGCGGTAACTATGGCTACACCTTC.

The chain recombines TRBV18 with TRBJ2-7; TRBD2 aligns across 8 bases. Germline lookup yields CDR1 KGHSH and CDR2 LQKENI. V shed 2 bases and J 6 bases; nucleotides not matched to a gene: 6. The CDR3 extends over 14 amino acids. CDR3 loop: CASSPNGGAFEQYF. In DNA, the CDR3 is TGTGCCAGCTCACCAAACGGGGGGGCGTTCGAGCAGTACTTC. Together with reference TRBV18 and TRBJ2-7, the CDR3 gives the full variable domain: NAGVMQNPRHLVRRRGQEARLRCSPMKGHSHVYWYRQLPEEGLKFMVYLQKENIIDESGMPKERFSAEFPKEGPSILRIQQVVRGDSAAYFCASSPNGGAFEQYFGPGTRLTVT.

This clone has just one count. The genes are TRBV10-1 and TRBJ2-1, with TRBD1 matching over 8 bases. Germline V CDR1 and CDR2: WNHNN, SYGVQD (reference sequence). This CDR3 region has 17 residues. Germline trimming cut 3 bases from V and 0 bases from J; bases unmatched to any gene: 7. CDR3 sequence reads: CASSDSTGGSSYNEQFF. The CDR3 nucleotides read TGCGCCAGCAGTGACTCAACAGGGGGTAGCTCCTACAATGAGCAGTTCTTC.

The genes are TRBV20-1 and TRBJ2-7; D possibly corresponds to TRBD2 (5 bases). Germline values: CDR1 DFQATT, CDR2 SNEGSKA (reference sequence). There are 11 residues in the CDR3. Trimming removed 6 bases at V and 1 base at J, with 7 bases between. CDR3 protein: CSAGESYEQYF. The CDR3 nucleotides are TGCAGTGCCGGGGAATCCTACGAGCAGTACTTC.

The CDR3 bases are TGCGCCAGCAGCCAAGAAGGACAGATCCTGGGTGGCTACACCTTC. Protein sequence: CASSQEGQILGGYTF. V is TRBV4-1 and J is TRBJ1-2, with a possible D match to TRBD1 (6 bases). CDR3 length equals 15 residues. CDR1 is MGHRA, CDR2 YSYEKL, per germline. V gave up 0 bases and J gave up 7 bases, with 15 bases separating them.

Details on this clone: A junction end diverges from the germline sequence, so it may reflect a read error. The J gene is TRBJ2-5, the V gene TRBV7-9, with D possibly TRBD2 on 5 matching bases. The germline gives CDR1 SEHNR, CDR2 FQNEAQ (reference sequence). This CDR3 has 14 residues. CDR3 protein: CSSSLGGTLETQYF. The CDR3 DNA reads as TGTTCCAGCAGCTTAGGAGGTACCTTAGAGACCCAGTACTTC.

This rearrangement joins TRBV7-6 to TRBJ2-1; 15 nucleotides line up with TRBD2. V shed 5 bases, J shed 1 base, and the junction held 9 bases outside the gene matches. CDR1 and CDR2 (germline): SGHVS, FNYEAQ. This CDR3 is 19 amino acids long. The CDR3 loop is CASSPHRTSGGGSYNEQFF. CDR3 coding DNA: TGTGCCAGCAGCCCCCACCGGACTAGCGGGGGGGGATCCTACAATGAGCAGTTCTTC.

The chain employs TRBV9 and TRBJ1-2, with 8 bases that match TRBD1. The V and J ends lost 2 bases and 4 bases, in that order; junction bases with no gene match: 4. Germline V gene lookup returns CDR1 SGDLS and CDR2 YYNGEE. The CDR3 spans 14 residues. The CDR3 loop reads CASSVGQGAYGYTF. The CDR3 DNA sequence: TGTGCCAGCAGCGTCGGTCAGGGGGCCTATGGCTACACCTTC.

This rearrangement joins TRBV7-2 to TRBJ2-3; no clear D. Germline V gene lookup returns CDR1 SGHTA and CDR2 FQGNSA. This CDR3 spans 13 amino acids. V lost 5 bases and J lost 2, with 8 bases in between. The CDR3 here is CASSPGPTDTQYF. The CDR3, as DNA: TGTGCCAGCAGCCCAGGTCCCACAGATACGCAGTATTTT.

This clone occurred a few times. This chain uses TRBV6-6 with TRBJ1-1; the D gene is possibly TRBD1 (6 bases). Germline V lookup: CDR1 MNHNY, CDR2 SVGAGI (reference sequence). Trimming removed 0 bases at V and 3 bases at J, with 8 bases between. CDR3 length: 14 residues. CDR3 sequence (DNA): TGTGCCAGCAGTTACTCCCAGGGGTACACTGAAGCTTTCTTT. This codes for CASSYSQGYTEAFF.

This clone was seen a handful of times. V gene TRBV5-4 combines with J gene TRBJ2-3; D gene unclear. With 5 bases removed from V and 3 bases from J, the gap between germline ends came to 13 bases. The CDR3 spans 14 residues. The germline V gene encodes CDR1 SGHNT and CDR2 YYREEE (reference sequence). The CDR3 sequence: CASSPGYGTDTQYF. The CDR3, as DNA: TGTGCCAGCAGTCCTGGTTACGGGACAGATACGCAGTATTTT.

The V call is TRBV19, the J call TRBJ1-2; D not resolved. The ends were cut back, 7 bases at V and 7 bases at J, with 16 bases in the middle. The CDR3 has 13 residues. Per the germline V gene, CDR1 is LNHDA and CDR2 is SQIVND (reference sequence). The CDR3 region is CASINMPGSGYTF. CDR3 sequence (DNA): TGTGCCAGTATCAACATGCCGGGGTCTGGCTACACCTTC.

V and J are TRBV6-6 and TRBJ1-2, with no clear D. Germline V gene data show CDR1 as MNHNY and CDR2 as SVGAGI (reference sequence). Trimming removed 0 bases from V and 7 bases from J, with 12 bases in between. The CDR3 consists of 14 residues. Here the CDR3 DNA reads TGTGCCAGCAGTTACTCTGTCGGAGAAGGTGGCTACACCTTC. This sequence encodes CASSYSVGEGGYTF.

This chain joins TRBV27 and TRBJ2-3; TRBD2 aligns across 15 bases. There are 19 residues in the CDR3. The V segment lost 1 base and the J segment 1 base; nucleotides outside the gene matches: 6. The germline gives CDR1 MNHEY, CDR2 SMNVEV (reference sequence). The CDR3 sequence: CASSLFGLAGGPGTDTQYF. The CDR3 bases are TGTGCCAGCAGTTTATTTGGACTAGCGGGGGGGCCAGGCACAGATACGCAGTATTTT.

This sequence joins TRBV5-1 and TRBJ2-3; 7 nucleotides align to TRBD2. This CDR3 is 15 amino acids long. V dropped 4 bases and J dropped 0; count of bases not matched to a gene: 5. From germline, CDR1 is SGHRS and CDR2 YFSETQ. This CDR3 is CASSISGTSTDTQYF. The CDR3 DNA is TGCGCCAGCAGCATAAGCGGGACTAGCACAGATACGCAGTATTTT.

This rearrangement joins TRBV5-1 to TRBJ2-7; 8 bases map to TRBD1. V lost 4 bases to trimming and J lost 2 bases; unmatched junction nucleotides: 5. Germline V gives CDR1 SGHRS, CDR2 YFSETQ. CDR3 length equals 14 residues. The CDR3 nucleotides are TGCGCCAGCAGCACTGGACAGGGCGCCTACGAGCAGTACTTC. Its protein is CASSTGQGAYEQYF.

The chain employs TRBV11-1 and TRBJ2-5; TRBD2 matches at 11 bases. This CDR3 is 15 amino acids long. From germline, CDR1 is SGHAT and CDR2 FQDESV (reference sequence). The junction had 5 bases not matched to a gene; V was cut back by 3 bases and J by 5 bases. CDR3 region: CASSLNSGGVETQYF. The CDR3 DNA follows: TGTGCCAGCAGCTTGAATAGCGGGGGGGTTGAGACCCAGTACTTC.

The CDR3 bases are TGTGCCAGCAGCTTAGCGGACAGCACTGAAGCTTTCTTT. Protein: CASSLADSTEAFF. The V gene is TRBV7-9, the J gene TRBJ1-1; D perhaps matches TRBD1 (6 bases). The CDR3 loop spans 13 amino acids. Trimming left V 0 bases short and J 4 bases short, with 6 bases between. Germline V lookup: CDR1 SEHNR, CDR2 FQNEAQ (reference sequence).

V is TRBV6-6 and J is TRBJ2-1; D remains ambiguous. The CDR3 runs to 13 residues. The germline CDR1 and CDR2 sequences are MNHNY and SVGAGI (reference sequence). The V and J ends lost 8 bases and 0 bases respectively, with 8 bases between them. CDR3 loop: CASLLSSYNEQFF. Here the CDR3 DNA reads TGTGCCAGCCTATTGAGCTCCTACAATGAGCAGTTCTTC.

The chain links TRBV10-3 to TRBJ1-4, with 7 positions matching TRBD1. The CDR3 runs 15 residues. The germline V gene encodes CDR1 ENHRY and CDR2 SYGVKD. The V and J ends lost 0 bases and 5 bases, in that order; junction bases with no gene match: 3. The DNA for the CDR3 is TGTGCCATCAGTGAGTCGGGACAGCCGAATGAAAAACTGTTTTTT. This translates into CAISESGQPNEKLFF.

The rearrangement links TRBV5-6 to TRBJ1-5; TRBD1 matches at 7 bases. From germline, CDR1 is SGHDT and CDR2 YYEEEE. J gave up 5 bases and V 7 bases, and 21 bases lay outside the gene matches. The CDR3 has 18 amino acids. The CDR3 reads CASFKNRGAERGDQPQHF. The CDR3 coding sequence is TGTGCCAGCTTTAAAAACAGGGGTGCGGAGCGAGGCGATCAGCCCCAGCATTTT.

The V gene is TRBV19, the J gene TRBJ2-4, with D possibly being TRBD1 (6 bases). Trimming pared 6 bases from V and 1 base from J, leaving 40 bases between. This CDR3 has 24 residues. Germline assignment: CDR1 LNHDA and CDR2 SQIVND (reference sequence). DNA for the CDR3: TGTGCCAGTAGCTCAATCTCACCCCGGGACATGGCCAGCCGATTGCAGGGGGCCAAAAACATTCAGTACTTC. Protein sequence: CASSSISPRDMASRLQGAKNIQYF.

This clone was seen only a few times. The chain employs TRBV19 and TRBJ1-1, with D unresolved. The germline V gene has CDR1 LNHDA and CDR2 SQIVND (reference sequence). The CDR3 has 12 amino acids. With 1 base removed from V and 4 bases from J, the gap between germline ends came to 4 bases. This chain's CDR3 is CASSIGATEAFF. The CDR3 nucleotides read TGTGCCAGTAGTATAGGGGCCACTGAAGCTTTCTTT.